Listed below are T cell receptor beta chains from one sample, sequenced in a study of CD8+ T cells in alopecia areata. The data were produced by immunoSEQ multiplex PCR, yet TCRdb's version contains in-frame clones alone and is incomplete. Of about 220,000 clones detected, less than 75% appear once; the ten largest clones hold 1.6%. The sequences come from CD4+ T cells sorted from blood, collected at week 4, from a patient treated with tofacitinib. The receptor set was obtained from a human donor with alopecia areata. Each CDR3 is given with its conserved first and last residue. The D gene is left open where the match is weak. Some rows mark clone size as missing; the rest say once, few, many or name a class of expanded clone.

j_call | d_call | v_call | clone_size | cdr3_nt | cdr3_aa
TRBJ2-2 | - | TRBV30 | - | TGTGCCTGGAGCCCGGGAACCTATCTTACCGGGGAGCTGTTTTTT | CAWSPGTYLTGELFF
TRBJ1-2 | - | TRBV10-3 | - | TGTGCCCTCTCGAGGGACCCCAAGAACTATGGCTACACCTTC | CALSRDPKNYGYTF
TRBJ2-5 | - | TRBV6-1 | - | TGTGCCAGCAGCCGACGGATTCAAGAGACCCAGTACTTC | CASSRRIQETQYF
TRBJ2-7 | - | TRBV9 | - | TGTGCCAGCAGCGTAGTGTCAGACTCCTACGAGCAGTACTTC | CASSVVSDSYEQYF
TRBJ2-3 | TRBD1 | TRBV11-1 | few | TGTGCCAGCAGCCGACAGGGCCCGGGGAATACGCAGTATTTT | CASSRQGPGNTQYF
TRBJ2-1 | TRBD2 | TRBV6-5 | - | TGTGCCAGCAGTTACGGCGGACTAGCGGCCTCGAATGAGCAGTTCTTC | CASSYGGLAASNEQFF
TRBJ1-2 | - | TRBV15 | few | TGTGCCACCAGTGGCCAGGCGACCTATGGCTACACCTTC | CATSGQATYGYTF
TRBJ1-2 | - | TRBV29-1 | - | TGCAAGACGAGCGACAGCTATGGCTACACCTTC | CKTSDSYGYTF
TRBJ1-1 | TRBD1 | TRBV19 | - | TGTGCCAGTAGTAGACAGGGTGGCACTGAAGCTTTCTTT | CASSRQGGTEAFF
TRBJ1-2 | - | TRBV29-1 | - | TGCAGCGTTCGACAGGACGGCCTTCCGTACACCTTC | CSVRQDGLPYTF
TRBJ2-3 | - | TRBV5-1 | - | TGCGCCAGCAGCCTTACGCCGGGAGATACGCAGTATTTT | CASSLTPGDTQYF
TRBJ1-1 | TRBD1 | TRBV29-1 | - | TGCAGCGTTGCGTACAGGGGGAACACTGAAGCTTTCTTT | CSVAYRGNTEAFF
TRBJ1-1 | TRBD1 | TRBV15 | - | TGTGCCTCCGCCCGGACAGGGCCCACTGAAGCTTTCTTT | CASARTGPTEAFF
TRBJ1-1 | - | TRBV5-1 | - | TGCGCCAGCAGCTTAGTCACACCGAACACTGAAGCTTTCTTT | CASSLVTPNTEAFF
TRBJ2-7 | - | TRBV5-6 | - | TGTGCCAGCAGCTCTACAGATACCTACGAGCAGTACTTC | CASSSTDTYEQYF
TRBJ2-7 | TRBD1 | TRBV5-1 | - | TGCGCCAGCAGCACGGGACAGGGGGCCGGCTACGAGCAGTACTTC | CASSTGQGAGYEQYF
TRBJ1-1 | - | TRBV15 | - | TGTGCCACCAGCGCAAGGGACATGGGGTCCGAAGCTTTCTTT | CATSARDMGSEAFF
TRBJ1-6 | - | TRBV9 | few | TGTGCCAGCAGCGCTGTATTAGATTCACCCCTCCACTTT | CASSAVLDSPLHF
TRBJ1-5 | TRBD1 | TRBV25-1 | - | TGTGCCAGCAGTGAGACAGGGAAAGATCAGCCCCAGCATTTT | CASSETGKDQPQHF
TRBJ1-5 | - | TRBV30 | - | TGTGCCTGGAGTCGGACGGATAGCAATCAGCCCCAGCATTTT | CAWSRTDSNQPQHF
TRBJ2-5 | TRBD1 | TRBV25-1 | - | TGTGCCACCCGGACAGGGGGGGAGACCCAGTACTTC | CATRTGGETQYF
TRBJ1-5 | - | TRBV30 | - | TGTGCCTGGAGGTCCCCAGGGGATGGTCAGCCCCAGCATTTT | CAWRSPGDGQPQHF
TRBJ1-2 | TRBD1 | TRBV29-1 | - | TGCAGCGTTTACCATACAGGGGTCTATGGCTACACCTTC | CSVYHTGVYGYTF
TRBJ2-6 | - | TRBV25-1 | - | TGTGCCAGCAGCACAATAGGGGCCAACGTCCTGACTTTC | CASSTIGANVLTF
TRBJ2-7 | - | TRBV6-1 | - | TGTGCCAGCAGTGAAGCTTTTTCGGCCCAGTGGGGGTACGAGCAGTACTTC | CASSEAFSAQWGYEQYF
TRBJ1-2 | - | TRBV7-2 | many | TGTGCCAGCAGCTCCGGGACAAACGGTGGCTACACCTTC | CASSSGTNGGYTF
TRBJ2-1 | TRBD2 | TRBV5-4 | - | TGTGCCAGCAGCTATGGGACTAAGATGAATGAGCAGTTCTTC | CASSYGTKMNEQFF
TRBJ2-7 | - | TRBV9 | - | TGTGCCAGCAGCGTAGATGTAGGGCTGGGAACCCTTAGGTCTGCTAGCGAGCAGTACTTC | CASSVDVGLGTLRSASEQYF
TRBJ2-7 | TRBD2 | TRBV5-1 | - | TGCGCCAGCAGCTTGATGGCGGGAGTCTACGAGCAGTACTTC | CASSLMAGVYEQYF
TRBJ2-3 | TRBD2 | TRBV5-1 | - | TGCGCCAGCAGCTTGGAGTCAGCGGGGGCCCGGTATTTT | CASSLESAGARYF
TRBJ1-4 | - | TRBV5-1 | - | TGCGCCAGCAGCTTCTCTGCAACTAATGAAAAACTGTTTTTT | CASSFSATNEKLFF
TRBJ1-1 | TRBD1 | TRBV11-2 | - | TGTGCCAGCAGTCGGGACAGGAACACTGAAGCTTTCTTT | CASSRDRNTEAFF
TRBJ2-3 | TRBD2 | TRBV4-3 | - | TGCGCCAGCAGCCCACATACCCTAGCGGGGGGTAGCACAGATACGCAGTATTTT | CASSPHTLAGGSTDTQYF
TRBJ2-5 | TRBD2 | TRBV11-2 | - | TGTGCCAGCAGCTTAGGGCAGCGGGGGTGGGAGACCCAGTACTTC | CASSLGQRGWETQYF
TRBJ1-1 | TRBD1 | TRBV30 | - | TGTGCCTGGAGTATCGGGACAGCAAACACTGAAGCTTTCTTT | CAWSIGTANTEAFF
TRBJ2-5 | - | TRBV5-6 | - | TGTGCCAGCAGCTTGATGGCTCTTGTGGAGACCCAGTACTTC | CASSLMALVETQYF
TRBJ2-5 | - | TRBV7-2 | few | TGTGCCAGCAGCGCACGCCGCGGGGAGACCCAGTACTTC | CASSARRGETQYF
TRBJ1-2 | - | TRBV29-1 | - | TGCAGCGCGGGAGTTGGGGGGGCCTATGGCTACACCTTC | CSAGVGGAYGYTF
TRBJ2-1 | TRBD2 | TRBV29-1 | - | TGCAGCGTTGAAAGGCAGGGAGGGGCCCGAACTTACAATAAGCAGTTCTTC | CSVERQGGARTYNKQFF
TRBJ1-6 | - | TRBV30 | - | TGTGCCTGGAGTGTAGGGCCGCTCGGGACACCCCTCCACTTT | CAWSVGPLGTPLHF
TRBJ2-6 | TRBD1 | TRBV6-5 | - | TGTGCCAGCAGGTACAGGGGCTCTGGGGCCAACGTCCTGACTTTC | CASRYRGSGANVLTF
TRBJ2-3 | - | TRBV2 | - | TGTGCCAGCAGTAGCCAGGGAGAAACAGATACGCAGTATTTT | CASSSQGETDTQYF
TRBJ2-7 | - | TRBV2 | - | TGTGCCAGCACCCCTAGACAGTCCTCCTACGAGCAGTACTTC | CASTPRQSSYEQYF
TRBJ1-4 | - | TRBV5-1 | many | TGCGCCAGCAGCTTGGACACAACTAATGAAAAACTGTTTTTT | CASSLDTTNEKLFF
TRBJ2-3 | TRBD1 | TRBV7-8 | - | TGTGCCAGCAGCTTAGCTCCACAGGGGTTCGCAGATACGCAGTATTTT | CASSLAPQGFADTQYF
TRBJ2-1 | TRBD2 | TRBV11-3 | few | TGTGCCAGCAGCCCCCAGGACGGGGGAGGGAATGAGCAGTTCTTC | CASSPQDGGGNEQFF
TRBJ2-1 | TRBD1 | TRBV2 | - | TGTGCCAGCAGGCCCATCACAGGGGGTAGTGAGCAGTTCTTC | CASRPITGGSEQFF
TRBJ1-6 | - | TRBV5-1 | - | TGCGCCAGCAGCTCCTCCTCCCGACAGAGTTATAATTCACCCCTCCACTTT | CASSSSSRQSYNSPLHF
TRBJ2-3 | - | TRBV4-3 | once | TGCGCCAGCAGCCAAGAGGCGGTACTCCCTAGCACAGATACGCAGTATTTT | CASSQEAVLPSTDTQYF
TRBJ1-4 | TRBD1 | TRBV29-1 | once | TGCAGCGTCGGAGGGACAGGGGGTTTGGGAACTAATGAAAAACTGTTTTTT | CSVGGTGGLGTNEKLFF
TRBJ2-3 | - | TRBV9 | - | TGTGCCAGCAGCGTAACCCCGGGCAGGGGCAAGACTAGCACAGATACGCAGTATTTT | CASSVTPGRGKTSTDTQYF
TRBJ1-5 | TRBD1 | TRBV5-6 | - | TGTGCCAGCAGCTTGGGCGAAACAGGGGTAGTGTCCCAGCATTTT | CASSLGETGVVSQHF
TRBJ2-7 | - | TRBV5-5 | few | TGTGCCAGCAGCCGAAACGCAGGGGAAAGTCTCGGGCAGTACTTC | CASSRNAGESLGQYF
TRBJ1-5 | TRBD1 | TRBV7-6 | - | TGTGCCAGCAGCTCGGACAGGGTGAATCAGCCCCAGCATTTT | CASSSDRVNQPQHF
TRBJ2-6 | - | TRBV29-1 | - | TGCAGCGTTGAAAGTGGACCTGGGGCCAACGTCCTGACTTTC | CSVESGPGANVLTF
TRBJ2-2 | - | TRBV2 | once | TGTGCCAGCAGCGGGGCAGGTTTGACCGGGGAGCTGTTTTTT | CASSGAGLTGELFF
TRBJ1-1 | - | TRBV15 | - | TGTGCCACCAGCAGAGCAGGGGTTTCTGAAGCTTTCTTT | CATSRAGVSEAFF
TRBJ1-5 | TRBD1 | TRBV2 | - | TGTGCCAGCAGTGAAGAGACAGGGAATCAGCCCCAGCATTTT | CASSEETGNQPQHF
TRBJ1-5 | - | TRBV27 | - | TGTGCCAGCAGTCCGCGGAAGGGGCTCAATCAGCCCCAGCATTTT | CASSPRKGLNQPQHF
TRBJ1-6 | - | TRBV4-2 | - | TGTGCCAGCAGCCAAGAAGGGGAAAATTCACCCCTCCACTTT | CASSQEGENSPLHF